The entry below gives a single T cell receptor (beta chain) sequence along with its context. This sample is drawn from a study of cytomegalovirus exposure and HLA in healthy donors. This CDR3 is 15 amino acids long. With 4 bases clipped from V and 0 bases from J, the junction kept 4 bases outside the gene matches. Germline lookup yields CDR1 MGHDK and CDR2 SYGVNS. Generated by immunoSEQ multiplex PCR, the TCRdb table keeps only in-frame clones and is missing some. The sample carries 50,000 to 65,000 clones, around nine tenths recorded once. Specimen: PBMCs. The receptor's source is a woman under 30 in good health and CMV-seropositive. V usage is TRBV25-1 and J usage is TRBJ2-7; 9 positions agree with TRBD2. The CDR3 here is CASSGLAGVSYEQYF. In DNA form, the CDR3 reads TGTGCCAGCAGTGGATTAGCGGGGGTCTCCTACGAGCAGTACTTC.